Listed below are T cell receptor beta chains from one sample, sequenced in a study of blood T cells in healthy people across ages. TCRdb re-derived calls from the 5' RACE reads in MiXCR, one entry per CDR3 protein. The data contain approximately 600,000 distinct CDR3 sequences, roughly three fifths of them seen just once; the ten biggest clones take up roughly 34%. Material: blood. These TCRs come from a man aged 55-75 years in good health. The CDR3 runs from the conserved cysteine through the conserved F or W. The D gene is left open where the match is weak. Size values are once, few and many counts, or a class for expanded clones, and some rows have none.

D gene: TRBD2; J gene: TRBJ2-5; V gene: TRBV3-1; clone size: -; CDR3 protein: CASSPAGGPYLETQYF; CDR3 DNA: TGTGCCAGCAGCCCCGCGGGGGGGCCCTACTTAGAGACCCAGTACTTC
D gene: TRBD2; J gene: TRBJ2-1; V gene: TRBV29-1; clone size: -; CDR3 protein: CSVSTSGGLNEQFF; CDR3 DNA: TGCAGCGTTTCCACTAGCGGGGGGCTAAATGAGCAGTTCTTC
D gene: TRBD1; J gene: TRBJ2-1; V gene: TRBV5-1; clone size: few; CDR3 protein: CASSEGTDSYNEQFF; CDR3 DNA: TGCGCCAGCAGCGAAGGGACAGACTCCTACAATGAGCAGTTCTTC
D gene: -; J gene: TRBJ1-1; V gene: TRBV29-1; clone size: -; CDR3 protein: CSAGGKAEAFF; CDR3 DNA: TGCAGCGCGGGAGGGAAGGCTGAAGCTTTCTTT
D gene: -; J gene: TRBJ1-6; V gene: TRBV5-5; clone size: -; CDR3 protein: CASSAQPISGNSPLHF; CDR3 DNA: TGTGCCAGCAGCGCCCAACCTATCTCGGGGAATTCACCCCTCCACTTT
D gene: TRBD1; J gene: TRBJ1-2; V gene: TRBV18; clone size: once; CDR3 protein: CASSPPTGVGYTF; CDR3 DNA: TGTGCCAGCTCACCACCTACAGGGGTTGGCTACACCTTC
D gene: -; J gene: TRBJ2-1; V gene: TRBV19; clone size: few; CDR3 protein: CASSIEGVSYNEQFF; CDR3 DNA: TGTGCCAGTAGTATAGAGGGGGTGTCCTACAATGAGCAGTTCTTC
D gene: TRBD1; J gene: TRBJ1-1; V gene: TRBV5-1; clone size: -; CDR3 protein: CASSLYRGRDTEAFF; CDR3 DNA: TGCGCCAGCAGCTTGTACAGGGGAAGGGACACTGAAGCTTTCTTT
D gene: -; J gene: TRBJ1-4; V gene: TRBV7-9; clone size: -; CDR3 protein: CASSSQSATNEKLFF; CDR3 DNA: TGTGCCAGCAGCTCCCAAAGTGCAACTAATGAAAAACTGTTTTTT
D gene: -; J gene: TRBJ1-1; V gene: TRBV28; clone size: few; CDR3 protein: CASSQQVAVAFF; CDR3 DNA: TGTGCCAGCAGTCAACAGGTCGCGGTAGCTTTCTTT
D gene: -; J gene: TRBJ2-7; V gene: TRBV20-1; clone size: -; CDR3 protein: CSALRAGGHEQYF; CDR3 DNA: TGCAGTGCTTTGCGGGCAGGGGGGCACGAGCAGTACTTC
D gene: -; J gene: TRBJ1-1; V gene: TRBV29-1; clone size: -; CDR3 protein: CSVNAFLNTEAFF; CDR3 DNA: TGCAGCGTTAATGCCTTTCTGAACACTGAAGCTTTCTTT
D gene: -; J gene: TRBJ2-1; V gene: TRBV16; clone size: -; CDR3 protein: CASSPGGRAGNEQFF; CDR3 DNA: TGTGCCAGCAGCCCAGGAGGCAGGGCCGGGAATGAGCAGTTCTTC
D gene: TRBD1; J gene: TRBJ2-1; V gene: TRBV6-1; clone size: -; CDR3 protein: CASTPTPAGTGGTDEQFF; CDR3 DNA: TGTGCCAGCACCCCCACTCCAGCCGGGACAGGGGGCACGGATGAGCAGTTCTTC
D gene: -; J gene: TRBJ2-3; V gene: TRBV12-3/TRBV12-4; clone size: -; CDR3 protein: CASSPGTTDTRYF; CDR3 DNA: TGTGCCAGCAGTCCTGGCACCACAGATACGCGGTATTTT
D gene: TRBD1; J gene: TRBJ1-1; V gene: TRBV6-5; clone size: -; CDR3 protein: CASSRSPITGVGEAFF; CDR3 DNA: TGTGCCAGCAGCCGCTCTCCCATTACAGGGGTCGGGGAAGCTTTCTTT
D gene: TRBD2; J gene: TRBJ2-5; V gene: TRBV29-1; clone size: -; CDR3 protein: CSVDLMRGGQQTQYF; CDR3 DNA: TGCAGCGTTGATTTAATGCGGGGGGGCCAGCAGACCCAGTACTTC
D gene: TRBD1; J gene: TRBJ1-2; V gene: TRBV7-9; clone size: few; CDR3 protein: CASSWRQGPCEDNYGYTF; CDR3 DNA: TGTGCCAGCAGCTGGAGACAGGGGCCTTGCGAGGATAACTATGGCTACACCTTC
D gene: -; J gene: TRBJ1-1; V gene: TRBV7-9; clone size: -; CDR3 protein: CASSPGMGAFF; CDR3 DNA: TGTGCCAGCAGCCCAGGGATGGGAGCTTTCTTT
D gene: -; J gene: TRBJ1-5; V gene: TRBV6-1; clone size: -; CDR3 protein: CASSRTSGQPQHF; CDR3 DNA: TGTGCCAGCAGTCGGACCTCTGGTCAGCCCCAGCATTTT
D gene: -; J gene: TRBJ2-3; V gene: TRBV20-1; clone size: -; CDR3 protein: CSASDGRESDTQYF; CDR3 DNA: TGCAGTGCTAGCGATGGCAGGGAGTCAGATACGCAGTATTTT
D gene: -; J gene: TRBJ2-1; V gene: TRBV6-5; clone size: -; CDR3 protein: CASRPDSNEQFF; CDR3 DNA: TGTGCCAGCAGGCCGGATAGCAATGAGCAGTTCTTC
D gene: TRBD2; J gene: TRBJ2-7; V gene: TRBV7-9; clone size: -; CDR3 protein: CASSPWGSGATRGYEQYF; CDR3 DNA: TGTGCCAGCAGCCCCTGGGGTAGCGGGGCAACGCGTGGGTACGAGCAGTACTTC
D gene: TRBD2; J gene: TRBJ2-5; V gene: TRBV12-3/TRBV12-4; clone size: once; CDR3 protein: CASSNRTSGRQTQYF; CDR3 DNA: TGTGCCAGCAGCAACCGGACTAGCGGGAGACAGACCCAGTACTTC
D gene: TRBD1; J gene: TRBJ2-5; V gene: TRBV5-1; clone size: -; CDR3 protein: CASPGTDSTKQYF; CDR3 DNA: TGCGCCAGCCCTGGGACAGACTCCACCAAGCAGTACTTC
D gene: -; J gene: TRBJ1-1; V gene: TRBV5-4; clone size: few; CDR3 protein: CASSLSGSMNTEAFF; CDR3 DNA: TGTGCCAGCAGCTTGTCGGGCTCCATGAACACTGAAGCTTTCTTT
D gene: TRBD2; J gene: TRBJ2-3; V gene: TRBV6-2/TRBV6-3; clone size: few; CDR3 protein: CASGWVAGADTQYF; CDR3 DNA: TGTGCCAGCGGATGGGTTGCGGGGGCAGATACGCAGTATTTT
D gene: TRBD1; J gene: TRBJ1-2; V gene: TRBV29-1; clone size: -; CDR3 protein: CSDSQGACGYTF; CDR3 DNA: TGCAGCGACTCACAGGGGGCATGTGGCTACACCTTC
D gene: -; J gene: TRBJ2-3; V gene: TRBV10-1; clone size: -; CDR3 protein: CASSESGVPDTQYF; CDR3 DNA: TGCGCCAGCAGTGAGTCCGGGGTTCCGGATACGCAGTATTTT
D gene: TRBD1; J gene: TRBJ1-2; V gene: TRBV6-1; clone size: -; CDR3 protein: CASRPGTDYGYTF; CDR3 DNA: TGTGCCAGCAGGCCCGGGACAGACTATGGCTACACCTTC
D gene: -; J gene: TRBJ2-7; V gene: TRBV11-2; clone size: few; CDR3 protein: CASSLSPGNSYEQYF; CDR3 DNA: TGTGCCAGCAGCTTATCCCCTGGGAACTCCTACGAGCAGTACTTC
D gene: -; J gene: TRBJ2-1; V gene: TRBV21-1; clone size: -; CDR3 protein: CASSNRDSTDNEQFF; CDR3 DNA: TGTGCCAGCAGCAACCGGGACTCGACTGACAATGAGCAGTTCTTC
D gene: -; J gene: TRBJ1-2; V gene: TRBV14; clone size: few; CDR3 protein: CASSLLSRGGLEGYTF; CDR3 DNA: TGTGCCAGCAGCCTCCTTTCTCGGGGAGGACTTGAAGGCTACACCTTC
D gene: -; J gene: TRBJ2-5; V gene: TRBV27; clone size: -; CDR3 protein: CATRVSNQETQYF; CDR3 DNA: TGTGCCACGAGGGTTAGTAACCAAGAGACCCAGTACTTC
D gene: TRBD1; J gene: TRBJ1-2; V gene: TRBV29-1; clone size: few; CDR3 protein: CSVQPTGVNYGYTF; CDR3 DNA: TGCAGCGTTCAACCGACAGGGGTAAACTATGGCTACACCTTC
D gene: -; J gene: TRBJ1-1; V gene: TRBV5-1; clone size: -; CDR3 protein: CASSGLTGPNTEAFF; CDR3 DNA: TGCGCCAGCAGCGGATTGACAGGACCGAACACTGAAGCTTTCTTT
D gene: TRBD1; J gene: TRBJ1-6; V gene: TRBV18; clone size: -; CDR3 protein: CASSRDRGGSPLHF; CDR3 DNA: TGTGCCAGCTCACGGGACAGGGGTGGCTCACCCCTCCACTTT
D gene: TRBD1; J gene: TRBJ2-3; V gene: TRBV7-9; clone size: once; CDR3 protein: CASSRGSGGLLTDTQYF; CDR3 DNA: TGTGCCAGCAGCAGAGGGTCAGGGGGCCTGCTTACAGATACGCAGTATTTT
D gene: TRBD2; J gene: TRBJ2-5; V gene: TRBV20-1; clone size: -; CDR3 protein: CSASRGGAGETQYF; CDR3 DNA: TGCAGTGCTAGTCGCGGGGGGGCTGGGGAGACCCAGTACTTC
D gene: -; J gene: TRBJ2-5; V gene: TRBV4-1; clone size: many; CDR3 protein: CASSPDQTVQETQYF; CDR3 DNA: TGCGCCAGCAGCCCAGACCAGACAGTCCAAGAGACCCAGTACTTC
D gene: TRBD2; J gene: TRBJ2-7; V gene: TRBV7-9; clone size: -; CDR3 protein: CASSRLLAGGINEQYF; CDR3 DNA: TGTGCCAGCAGCAGATTACTAGCGGGGGGGATCAATGAGCAGTACTTC
D gene: TRBD1; J gene: TRBJ2-5; V gene: TRBV3-1; clone size: -; CDR3 protein: CASSQEDRGDQYF; CDR3 DNA: TGTGCCAGCAGCCAAGAGGACAGGGGGGACCAGTACTTC
D gene: TRBD2; J gene: TRBJ2-1; V gene: TRBV6-5; clone size: -; CDR3 protein: CASSYSGDYNEQFF; CDR3 DNA: TGTGCCAGCAGTTATAGCGGGGACTACAATGAGCAGTTCTTC
D gene: -; J gene: TRBJ2-3; V gene: TRBV9; clone size: -; CDR3 protein: CASSVVQGRTDTQYF; CDR3 DNA: TGTGCCAGCAGCGTAGTCCAGGGGCGCACAGATACGCAGTATTTT
D gene: TRBD1; J gene: TRBJ1-6; V gene: TRBV5-1; clone size: few; CDR3 protein: CASSSGQGGDPLHF; CDR3 DNA: TGCGCCAGCAGCTCTGGACAGGGGGGAGACCCCCTCCACTTT
D gene: TRBD1; J gene: TRBJ2-1; V gene: TRBV4-1; clone size: many; CDR3 protein: CASSQVPGGSYNEQFF; CDR3 DNA: TGCGCCAGCAGCCAAGTACCAGGGGGCTCCTACAATGAGCAGTTCTTC
D gene: -; J gene: TRBJ1-2; V gene: TRBV10-3; clone size: -; CDR3 protein: CAISTGTDVYGYTF; CDR3 DNA: TGTGCCATCAGCACCGGGACCGACGTCTATGGCTACACCTTC
D gene: -; J gene: TRBJ1-1; V gene: TRBV11-2; clone size: -; CDR3 protein: CASSLDSGEAFF; CDR3 DNA: TGTGCCAGCAGCTTAGACAGCGGTGAAGCTTTCTTT
D gene: TRBD2; J gene: TRBJ2-1; V gene: TRBV12-3/TRBV12-4; clone size: -; CDR3 protein: CASSTGGPNEQFF; CDR3 DNA: TGTGCCAGCAGCACGGGGGGGCCCAATGAGCAGTTCTTC
D gene: -; J gene: TRBJ2-1; V gene: TRBV7-9; clone size: -; CDR3 protein: CASTQQGSYNEQFF; CDR3 DNA: TGTGCCAGCACCCAACAGGGTTCCTACAATGAGCAGTTCTTC
D gene: -; J gene: TRBJ2-4; V gene: TRBV20-1; clone size: few; CDR3 protein: CSAPDSPTQNIQYF; CDR3 DNA: TGCAGTGCCCCCGATAGTCCGACACAAAACATTCAGTACTTC
D gene: -; J gene: TRBJ2-1; V gene: TRBV5-6; clone size: many; CDR3 protein: CASSPPPGGAYNEQFF; CDR3 DNA: TGTGCCAGCAGCCCGCCGCCTGGCGGGGCCTACAATGAGCAGTTCTTC
D gene: -; J gene: TRBJ2-4; V gene: TRBV5-1; clone size: few; CDR3 protein: CASSLEGRWVDIQYF; CDR3 DNA: TGCGCCAGCAGCTTAGAGGGGCGTTGGGTAGACATTCAGTACTTC
D gene: -; J gene: TRBJ2-1; V gene: TRBV6-1; clone size: -; CDR3 protein: CASSEGSIATYNEQFF; CDR3 DNA: TGTGCCAGCAGTGAAGGCAGCATAGCTACCTACAATGAGCAGTTCTTC
D gene: -; J gene: TRBJ2-7; V gene: TRBV20-1; clone size: many; CDR3 protein: CSASRLAYEQYF; CDR3 DNA: TGCAGTGCTAGTCGACTCGCCTACGAGCAGTACTTC